One and the same sample provided the 32 T cell receptor beta chains below, sequenced in a study of PD-1 blockade in mismatch repair-deficient tumors. This table comes from immunoSEQ multiplex PCR, and its TCRdb copy is limited to in-frame clones, with some not included. The data contain approximately 23,000 clones, approximately 84% of them singletons. Sequenced material: PBMCs, taken before pembrolizumab treatment. The origin of the receptors is an adult with mismatch repair-deficient cancer.

The chain couples TRBV2 to TRBJ2-5; 10 positions agree with TRBD1. V lost 7 bases to trimming and J lost 2 bases; unmatched junction nucleotides: 4. CDR3 length: 14 residues. The V gene's germline CDR1 is SNHLY and CDR2 FYNNEI. In DNA form, the CDR3 reads TGTGCCAGCAAAAGGGACAGGGGACAAGAGACCCAGTACTTC. Its translation is CASKRDRGQETQYF.

The J gene is TRBJ2-1, the V gene TRBV4-1, with TRBD2 identical over 7 bases. The J segment lost 16 bases and the V segment lost 0 bases, leaving 9 bases of the junction unmatched. Germline-derived CDR1 and CDR2 are MGHRA and YSYEKL. The CDR3 extends over 13 amino acids. The CDR3 protein is CASSQEVRTRRFF. DNA of the CDR3: TGCGCCAGCAGCCAAGAAGTCCGGACTAGGCGATTCTTC.

The chain's CDR3 is CASSLVVRGDYGYTF. CDR3 coding DNA: TGTGCCAGCAGCTTAGTTGTCAGGGGTGACTATGGCTACACCTTC. The chain combines TRBV11-2 with TRBJ1-2; D perhaps matches TRBD1 (6 bases). CDR3 length: 15 amino acids. Germline CDR1 SGHAT, CDR2 FQNNGV. V lost 1 base, J lost 3 bases, and 12 bases lay in between.

The chain has TRBV11-1 and TRBJ1-2, with D possibly matching TRBD1 (6 bases). CDR1 is SGHAT and CDR2 is FQDESV in the germline V gene (reference sequence). The CDR3 length is 15 residues. Trimming pared 4 bases from V and 8 bases from J, leaving 20 bases between. The CDR3 DNA sequence: TGTGCCAGCAGCTCTTCCTACAGGGCGAGAGGCGGCTACACCTTC. Translation: CASSSSYRARGGYTF.

V usage is TRBV9 and J usage is TRBJ1-1; D call uncertain. Germline loops: CDR1 SGDLS, CDR2 YYNGEE. V dropped 0 bases and J dropped 6 bases, with 12 bases sitting between them. This CDR3 is 14 amino acids long. The CDR3 DNA reads TGTGCCAGCAGCGTAGTAACGGGAATACCTGAAGCTTTCTTT. Translating it yields CASSVVTGIPEAFF.

The chain links TRBV19 to TRBJ2-5; 12 bases agree with TRBD1. The CDR3 is made up of 18 amino acids. The germline V gene encodes CDR1 LNHDA and CDR2 SQIVND (reference sequence). The ends lost 2 bases at V and 6 bases at J; junction bases unmatched: 13. CDR3 amino acids: CASSIKGTGTGGDKTQYF. In DNA form, the CDR3 reads TGTGCCAGTAGTATAAAGGGCACCGGGACAGGGGGCGACAAGACCCAGTACTTC. The full variable domain, its missing parts supplied by reference TRBV19 and TRBJ2-5, is DGGITQSPKYLFRKEGQNVTLSCEQNLNHDAMYWYRQDPGQGLRLIYYSQIVNDFQKGDIAEGYSVSREKKESFPLTVTSAQKNPTAFYLCASSIKGTGTGGDKTQYFGPGTRLLVL.

This chain joins TRBV5-6 and TRBJ2-6, with 7 bases fitting TRBD1. CDR3 size: 19 residues. Losses at the gene ends were 4 bases for V and 0 bases for J; bases not matched to a gene: 13. Germline lookup yields CDR1 SGHDT and CDR2 YYEEEE. The CDR3, as DNA: TGTGCCAGCAGCCTCAACAGGGGAAAGGGGTTCTCTGGGGCCAACGTCCTGACTTTC. Encoded protein: CASSLNRGKGFSGANVLTF.

This clone is a singleton in its sample. V is TRBV12-5 and J is TRBJ1-1, with D unclear. Germline V gene data show CDR1 as LGHNT and CDR2 as FRNRAP. V shed 1 base and J shed 3 bases, with 18 bases lying between them. This CDR3 has 17 residues. CDR3: CASGLEITDQVDTEAFF. DNA for the CDR3: TGTGCTAGTGGTTTGGAAATCACCGACCAGGTGGACACTGAAGCTTTCTTT.

This clone was detected only a few times. V usage is TRBV6-5 and J usage is TRBJ2-7; 9 nucleotides agree with TRBD1. The CDR3 runs 14 residues. Trimming at V came to 0 bases and at J to 6 bases, leaving 3 bases not matched to a gene. The germline V gene has CDR1 MNHEY and CDR2 SVGAGI. In DNA form, the CDR3 reads TGTGCCAGCAGTTACTCAGGACAGGGGACCGAGCAGTACTTC. This codes for CASSYSGQGTEQYF.

The chain is built from TRBV5-1 and TRBJ2-1; TRBD2 agrees at 7 bases. The CDR3 runs 15 residues. V was clipped by 2 bases and J by 5 bases; unmatched bases: 7. The germline CDR1 and CDR2 sequences are SGHRS and YFSETQ. Here the CDR3 DNA reads TGCGCCAGCAGCTTTACCGGTGGGGGGGACAATGAGCAGTTCTTC. Its protein product is CASSFTGGGDNEQFF. Variable domain in full (rest from reference TRBV5-1 and TRBJ2-1): KAGVTQTPRYLIKTRGQQVTLSCSPISGHRSVSWYQQTPGQGLQFLFEYFSETQRNKGNFPGRFSGRQFSNSRSEMNVSTLELGDSALYLCASSFTGGGDNEQFFGPGTRLTVL.

The chain combines TRBV7-6 with TRBJ2-5, with D possibly being TRBD2 (6 bases). Germline CDR1 SGHVS, CDR2 FNYEAQ. The CDR3 covers 14 residues. V dropped 5 bases and J dropped 4 bases, with 14 bases sitting between them. The DNA for the CDR3 is TGTGCCAGCAGCCAGGTTGGGGGGTCAGAGACCCAGTACTTC. Translating it yields CASSQVGGSETQYF.

The chain recombines TRBV23-1 with TRBJ2-1, with a tentative D call TRBD1 (5 bases). TRBV23-1 is marked as an open reading frame, function uncertain. Trimming left V 11 bases short and J 5 bases short, with 10 bases between. The CDR3 is made up of 11 amino acids. Here the CDR3 DNA reads TGCGCCTTAAAGGGGCACAATGAGCAGTTCTTC. Protein product: CALKGHNEQFF.

This clone was counted a few times. The CDR3 here is CAWSTGSYEQYF. In nucleotides, the CDR3 is TGTGCCTGGAGTACCGGTTCCTACGAGCAGTACTTC. J is TRBJ2-7 and V is TRBV30; unclear D gene. CDR1 GTSNPN and CDR2 SVGIG come from the germline V gene (reference sequence). V was cut by 2 bases and J by 1 base, with 6 bases left in between. There are 12 residues in the CDR3.

V gene TRBV18 combines with J gene TRBJ2-2, with 7 bases lining up with TRBD1. From germline, CDR1 is KGHSH and CDR2 LQKENI. This CDR3 is 14 amino acids long. The ends lost 2 bases at V and 6 bases at J; junction bases unmatched: 3. CDR3 DNA: TGTGCCAGCTCACCAGACAGGGTTGCCGGGGAGCTGTTTTTT. It specifies CASSPDRVAGELFF. The entire variable domain, with the rest obtained from reference TRBV18 and TRBJ2-2, is as follows: NAGVMQNPRHLVRRRGQEARLRCSPMKGHSHVYWYRQLPEEGLKFMVYLQKENIIDESGMPKERFSAEFPKEGPSILRIQQVVRGDSAAYFCASSPDRVAGELFFGEGSRLTVL.

The chain employs TRBV28 and TRBJ2-7, with 7 bases that match TRBD2. The CDR3 spans 15 residues. Germline-derived CDR1 and CDR2 are MDHEN and SYDVKM. With 3 bases clipped from V and 1 base from J, the junction kept 6 bases outside the gene matches. CDR3 sequence (DNA): TGTGCCAGCAGTTTCGGCGGGAGTGGTTCCTACGAGCAGTACTTC. This gives the protein CASSFGGSGSYEQYF. The variable domain in full, completed from reference TRBV28 and TRBJ2-7, reads DVKVTQSSRYLVKRTGEKVFLECVQDMDHENMFWYRQDPGLGLRLIYFSYDVKMKEKGDIPEGYSVSREKKERFSLILESASTNQTSMYLCASSFGGSGSYEQYFGPGTRLTVT.

This clone was picked up a small number of times. CDR3 protein: CASSARRTNTEAFF. The CDR3 coding sequence is TGTGCCAGCAGCGCCCGACGGACAAACACTGAAGCTTTCTTT. The V gene is TRBV9, the J gene TRBJ1-1; possibly TRBD1 for D (5 bases). The CDR3 runs 14 residues. Trimming left V 3 bases short and J 2 bases short, with 11 bases between. Per the germline V gene, CDR1 is SGDLS and CDR2 is YYNGEE.

This chain uses TRBV5-1 with TRBJ1-5; 7 bases line up with TRBD1. The CDR3 is made up of 14 amino acids. Germline-derived CDR1 and CDR2 are SGHRS and YFSETQ. The junction had 6 bases not matched to a gene; V was cut back by 2 bases and J by 7 bases. The CDR3: CASSLTGEGQPQHF. As DNA, the CDR3 is TGCGCCAGCAGCTTAACAGGGGAAGGGCAGCCCCAGCATTTT.

V is TRBV2 and J is TRBJ2-3; maybe TRBD1 (6 bases). V lost 3 bases to trimming and J lost 11 bases, with 18 bases between them. The CDR3 loop spans 14 amino acids. Germline CDR1 reads SNHLY; CDR2 reads FYNNEI. The CDR3 DNA reads TGTGCCAGCAGTGACCGGGACATTACCCCACGGCAGTATTTT. Encoded protein: CASSDRDITPRQYF. The full variable domain, with the rest looked up from reference TRBV2 and TRBJ2-3, is EPEVTQTPSHQVTQMGQEVILRCVPISNHLYFYWYRQILGQKVEFLVSFYNNEISEKSEIFDDQFSVERPDGSNFTLKIRSTKLEDSAMYFCASSDRDITPRQYFGPGTRLTVL.

The genes are TRBV5-1 and TRBJ2-3, with 8 nucleotides matching TRBD2. The CDR3 contains 16 residues. Germline CDR1 and CDR2: SGHRS and YFSETQ. The V and J ends lost 2 bases and 0 bases, in that order; junction bases with no gene match: 5. CDR3 residues: CASSLGLATSTDTQYF. CDR3 sequence (DNA): TGCGCCAGCAGCTTAGGACTAGCAACAAGCACAGATACGCAGTATTTT.

The chain couples TRBV5-6 to TRBJ1-4; D remains unclear. Looked up from germline, CDR1 is SGHDT and CDR2 is YYEEEE. The CDR3 has 14 residues. V was pared by 7 bases and J by 3 bases, with 13 bases between. The CDR3 sequence is CASQKRGSNEKLFF. The CDR3 nucleotides read TGTGCCAGCCAAAAACGGGGTTCTAATGAAAAACTGTTTTTT.

The V gene is TRBV7-9, the J gene TRBJ2-3; 11 nucleotides agree with TRBD2. CDR1 is SEHNR, CDR2 FQNEAQ, per germline (reference sequence). The junction had 7 bases not matched to a gene; V was cut back by 1 base and J by 4 bases. The CDR3 sequence is 17 residues long. The CDR3 coding sequence is TGTGCCAGCAGCTTAGGGGCGCTAGCGGGAGGTGCAGATACGCAGTATTTT. Translated: CASSLGALAGGADTQYF.

Only a few counts were recorded for this clone. In nucleotides, the CDR3 is TGTGCCAGCTCCCTTCAACGAGGGGAGACCCAGTACTTC. Its translation is CASSLQRGETQYF. The rearrangement links TRBV6-5 to TRBJ2-5, with a tentative D call TRBD2 (5 bases). Trimming removed 8 bases from V and 5 bases from J, with 15 bases in between. The CDR3 is 13 amino acids. CDR1 and CDR2 from the germline V gene are MNHEY and SVGAGI.

This clone appeared a single time. The J gene is TRBJ1-1, the V gene TRBV29-1, with D tentatively TRBD1 (5 bases). V was cut by 8 bases and J by 4 bases, with 17 bases left in between. From germline, CDR1 is SQVTM and CDR2 ANQGSEA. The CDR3 is made up of 13 amino acids. The CDR3 region is CSPIAVGGTEAFF. CDR3 DNA: TGCAGCCCGATCGCAGTGGGGGGCACTGAAGCTTTCTTT. Combining the CDR3 with reference TRBV29-1 and TRBJ1-1 gives the whole variable domain SAVISQKPSRDICQRGTSLTIQCQVDSQVTMMFWYRQQPGQSLTLIATANQGSEATYESGFVIDKFPISRPNLTFSTLTVSNMSPEDSSIYLCSPIAVGGTEAFFGQGTRLTVV.

The J gene is TRBJ2-7, the V gene TRBV5-1, with 8 positions matching TRBD1. CDR3 size: 12 residues. Germline V gene data show CDR1 as SGHRS and CDR2 as YFSETQ. Trimming took 4 bases from V and 3 from J; bases not matched to a gene: 0. CDR3 sequence reads: CASSGQGYEQYF. The DNA of the CDR3 is TGCGCCAGCAGCGGACAGGGCTACGAGCAGTACTTC.

For the CDR3, the DNA is TGTGCCAGCAGTCCCTCCCTAGCGGGGAAACCCGAGCAGTTCTTC. This translates into CASSPSLAGKPEQFF. The gene calls are TRBV28 and TRBJ2-1; 9 nucleotides line up with TRBD2. The germline gives CDR1 MDHEN, CDR2 SYDVKM. The junction had 12 bases not matched to a gene; V was cut back by 5 bases and J by 10 bases. CDR3 length: 15 residues.

This sequence joins TRBV30 and TRBJ2-1; TRBD2 is a possible D gene (6 bases). The CDR3 contains 16 residues. Per germline, CDR1 GTSNPN and CDR2 SVGIG (reference sequence). Deletions cut 1 base from V and 0 bases from J, with 13 bases between. CDR3 residues: CAWSESGRSSYNEQFF. The DNA for the CDR3 is TGTGCCTGGAGTGAGAGCGGGCGGAGCTCCTACAATGAGCAGTTCTTC.

This chain joins TRBV7-9 and TRBJ1-2, with 7 bases that match TRBD1. In germline, CDR1 is SEHNR, CDR2 FQNEAQ (reference sequence). The CDR3 covers 13 residues. Trimming took 5 bases from V and 9 from J; bases not matched to a gene: 9. The CDR3 coding sequence is TGTGCCAGCAGCACTCGGACAGGACCCCGCTACACCTTC. Translated: CASSTRTGPRYTF.

The rearrangement joins TRBV5-1 to TRBJ1-1, with D possibly TRBD1 on 5 matching bases. The V gene lost 0 bases and the J gene lost 6 bases, with 15 bases spanning the gap. The CDR3 length is 15 residues. Per the germline V gene, CDR1 is SGHRS and CDR2 is YFSETQ. CDR3 residues: CASSLGEVQVSEAFF. The CDR3 region has the DNA TGCGCCAGCAGCTTGGGGGAGGTACAGGTCTCTGAAGCTTTCTTT.

The rearrangement uses TRBV2 and TRBJ1-4; 9 bases align to TRBD1. Germline V gives CDR1 SNHLY, CDR2 FYNNEI. The CDR3 consists of 14 residues. V was clipped by 9 bases and J by 7 bases; unmatched bases: 9. CDR3 DNA: TGTGCCAGTACGGGACAGGGCGTTGGTGAAAAACTGTTTTTT. It codes for CASTGQGVGEKLFF.

Concerning this clone: Relative to the germline gene, one junction end is altered; a read error may explain this. This chain links TRBV29-1 with TRBJ2-1; TRBD1 might be the D (6 bases). The germline CDR1 and CDR2 sequences are SQVTM and ANQGSEA. The CDR3 extends over 11 amino acids. The CDR3 sequence: CSSLTGNEQLF. The CDR3 DNA reads TGCAGCTCTTTGACAGGCAATGAGCAGCTCTTC.

This clone came up once. This chain links TRBV18 with TRBJ2-5, with D perhaps TRBD1 (6 bases). CDR1 is KGHSH, CDR2 LQKENI, per germline. This CDR3 contains 15 residues. The V end lost 3 bases, the J end lost 1 base, and 12 bases lay between the germline ends. CDR3 sequence: CASSPLGTSQETQYF. DNA for the CDR3: TGTGCCAGCTCACCCCTCGGGACATCCCAAGAGACCCAGTACTTC.

The chain recombines TRBV19 with TRBJ2-5; 10 bases match TRBD2. The V gene end was trimmed by 4 bases and the J gene end by 5 bases; junction bases not matched to a gene: 13. Germline V gene sequence: CDR1 LNHDA, CDR2 SQIVND (reference sequence). The CDR3 totals 17 residues. For the CDR3, the DNA is TGTGCCAGTAGTACTCAGTTCCTAGCGGGAGTTTCCGAGACCCAGTACTTC. As protein: CASSTQFLAGVSETQYF.